This T cell receptor beta chain was captured in a study of CD8 T cells in ankylosing spondylitis. A single record per CDR3 protein comes from TCRdb applying MiXCR to the 5' RACE reads. The sample consists of around 160,000 distinct CDR3 sequences, around a tenth of them appearing once. In this sample, this clonotype turned up many times. V lost 2 bases to trimming and J lost 6 bases, with 9 bases between them. This CDR3 has 13 amino acids. Germline CDR1 is ENHRY and CDR2 is SYGVKD. This clonotype was sampled from a male donor with ankylosing spondylitis or in good health (not recorded which). Sequencing used blood, either unsorted or a sorted T cell fraction (not recorded which). This chain uses TRBV10-3 with TRBJ2-3; possible D gene TRBD1, 5 bases. CDR3 sequence reads: CAISEQGWDTQYF. CDR3 nucleotides: TGTGCCATCAGTGAGCAGGGATGGGATACGCAGTATTTT.